Listed below are T cell receptor beta chains from one sample, sequenced in a study of PD-L1 blockade in urothelial cancer. Clones were read by immunoSEQ multiplex PCR, and TCRdb kept only the in-frame ones, dropping some. This repertoire shows 70,000 to 75,000 clones, roughly 84% found once; its top ten account for around 4.7%. Sequenced material: PBMCs, taken around atezolizumab (anti-PD-L1) treatment. These TCRs come from a man between 70 and 80 years old with urothelial cancer. Both conserved end residues are part of each CDR3. The order of the fields is clone size, V gene, J gene, D gene, CDR3 protein, CDR3 DNA. The D gene is left open where the match is weak. Size values are once, few and many counts, or a class for expanded clones, and some rows have none.

abundance: few
v_gene: TRBV6-1
j_gene: TRBJ2-7
d_gene: TRBD1
CDR3aa: CASGRDRGSYEQYF
CDR3nt: TGTGCCAGCGGACGCGACAGGGGGTCTTACGAGCAGTACTTC

abundance: -
v_gene: TRBV10-2
j_gene: TRBJ1-2
d_gene: TRBD1
CDR3aa: CASSEMARGDGYTF
CDR3nt: TGCGCCAGCAGTGAGATGGCCAGGGGGGATGGCTACACCTTC

abundance: many
v_gene: TRBV7-6
j_gene: TRBJ1-1
d_gene: -
CDR3aa: CASSLGQNTEAFF
CDR3nt: TGTGCCAGCAGCTTAGGGCAGAACACTGAAGCTTTCTTT

abundance: -
v_gene: TRBV5-1
j_gene: TRBJ2-7
d_gene: TRBD2
CDR3aa: CASSTTSGILGNEQYF
CDR3nt: TGCGCCAGCAGCACTACTAGCGGAATTTTGGGTAACGAGCAGTACTTC

abundance: -
v_gene: TRBV6-4
j_gene: TRBJ2-2
d_gene: TRBD1
CDR3aa: CASSAQGAAGELFF
CDR3nt: TGTGCCAGCAGTGCACAGGGGGCCGCCGGGGAGCTGTTTTTT

abundance: -
v_gene: TRBV19
j_gene: TRBJ1-5
d_gene: -
CDR3aa: CASSRGLSRSNQPQHF
CDR3nt: TGTGCCAGTAGCCGTGGACTCTCTCGAAGCAATCAGCCCCAGCATTTT

abundance: -
v_gene: TRBV25-1
j_gene: TRBJ2-1
d_gene: -
CDR3aa: CASSEGAYEQFF
CDR3nt: TGTGCCAGCAGTGAAGGGGCGTATGAGCAGTTCTTC

abundance: -
v_gene: TRBV6-1
j_gene: TRBJ2-5
d_gene: -
CDR3aa: CASSGQRQETQYF
CDR3nt: TGTGCCAGCAGTGGCCAGCGGCAAGAGACCCAGTACTTC

abundance: -
v_gene: TRBV6-1
j_gene: TRBJ1-2
d_gene: TRBD1
CDR3aa: CASSGTGVNYGYTF
CDR3nt: TGTGCCAGCAGCGGGACAGGGGTAAACTATGGCTACACCTTC

abundance: -
v_gene: TRBV13
j_gene: TRBJ2-3
d_gene: -
CDR3aa: CASSLEALGTSTDTQYF
CDR3nt: TGTGCCAGCAGCTTAGAAGCCTTGGGGACTAGCACAGATACGCAGTATTTT

abundance: -
v_gene: TRBV19
j_gene: TRBJ2-2
d_gene: -
CDR3aa: CASSIIGGAARDTGELFF
CDR3nt: TGTGCCAGTAGTATAATCGGTGGGGCTGCCAGGGACACCGGGGAGCTGTTTTTT

abundance: -
v_gene: TRBV11-2
j_gene: TRBJ2-5
d_gene: TRBD2
CDR3aa: CASSFPTSTWYQETQYF
CDR3nt: TGTGCCAGCAGCTTCCCGACTAGCACCTGGTACCAAGAGACCCAGTACTTC

abundance: -
v_gene: TRBV7-9
j_gene: TRBJ2-7
d_gene: -
CDR3aa: CASSLGTRYEQYF
CDR3nt: TGTGCCAGCAGCCTCGGGACACGCTACGAGCAGTACTTC

abundance: once
v_gene: TRBV5-5
j_gene: TRBJ2-5
d_gene: TRBD1
CDR3aa: CASSVSGTGIGETQYF
CDR3nt: TGTGCCAGCAGCGTATCCGGGACAGGGATTGGAGAGACCCAGTACTTC

abundance: -
v_gene: TRBV18
j_gene: TRBJ1-5
d_gene: -
CDR3aa: CASSLDRNQPQHF
CDR3nt: TGTGCCAGCTCCTTGGACAGAAACCAGCCCCAGCATTTT

abundance: -
v_gene: TRBV5-1
j_gene: TRBJ2-1
d_gene: TRBD2
CDR3aa: CASSQTSGTYNEQFF
CDR3nt: TGCGCCAGCAGCCAGACTAGCGGGACGTACAATGAGCAGTTCTTC

abundance: -
v_gene: TRBV2
j_gene: TRBJ2-4
d_gene: TRBD1
CDR3aa: CASMPDRTLAKNIQYF
CDR3nt: TGTGCCAGCATGCCGGACAGGACCCTAGCCAAAAACATTCAGTACTTC

abundance: -
v_gene: TRBV15
j_gene: TRBJ2-1
d_gene: TRBD2
CDR3aa: CATSGGEFNEQFF
CDR3nt: TGTGCCACCAGCGGGGGGGAGTTCAATGAGCAGTTCTTC

abundance: -
v_gene: TRBV9
j_gene: TRBJ1-1
d_gene: TRBD1
CDR3aa: CASSVEGQGMNTEAFF
CDR3nt: TGTGCCAGCAGCGTAGAGGGACAGGGGATGAACACTGAAGCTTTCTTT

abundance: -
v_gene: TRBV5-1
j_gene: TRBJ1-1
d_gene: TRBD1
CDR3aa: CASSLGTAAGTEAFF
CDR3nt: TGCGCCAGCAGCCTCGGGACAGCAGCTGGCACTGAAGCTTTCTTT

abundance: -
v_gene: TRBV7-2
j_gene: TRBJ1-1
d_gene: TRBD1
CDR3aa: CASSRGQANTEAFF
CDR3nt: TGTGCCAGCAGCCGGGGACAGGCGAACACTGAAGCTTTCTTT

abundance: -
v_gene: TRBV28
j_gene: TRBJ2-7
d_gene: -
CDR3aa: CASTTGDGSSYEQYF
CDR3nt: TGTGCCAGCACCACAGGGGACGGGAGCTCCTACGAGCAGTACTTC

abundance: once
v_gene: TRBV19
j_gene: TRBJ1-5
d_gene: TRBD1
CDR3aa: CASSIGTGRSQPQHF
CDR3nt: TGTGCCAGTAGTATAGGGACAGGGAGATCTCAGCCCCAGCATTTT

abundance: -
v_gene: TRBV6-1
j_gene: TRBJ1-4
d_gene: TRBD1
CDR3aa: CASGGGSSNEKLFF
CDR3nt: TGTGCCAGCGGAGGGGGCTCGTCTAATGAAAAACTGTTTTTT

abundance: -
v_gene: TRBV28
j_gene: TRBJ2-7
d_gene: -
CDR3aa: CASSLTSDSRNEQYF
CDR3nt: TGTGCCAGCAGTCTTACGTCGGACAGCAGGAACGAGCAGTACTTC

abundance: -
v_gene: TRBV9
j_gene: TRBJ2-7
d_gene: TRBD2
CDR3aa: CASSVVLTSGSIRSSYEQYF
CDR3nt: TGTGCCAGCAGCGTAGTATTAACTAGCGGGAGTATCCGGAGCTCCTACGAGCAGTACTTC

abundance: -
v_gene: TRBV5-1
j_gene: TRBJ2-2
d_gene: TRBD2
CDR3aa: CASSSGLAPNTGELFF
CDR3nt: TGCGCCAGCAGTTCTGGACTAGCCCCGAACACCGGGGAGCTGTTTTTT

abundance: -
v_gene: TRBV4-1
j_gene: TRBJ1-5
d_gene: -
CDR3aa: CASSQDWGGVGNQPQHF
CDR3nt: TGCGCCAGCAGCCAAGATTGGGGAGGGGTTGGCAATCAGCCCCAGCATTTT

abundance: -
v_gene: TRBV5-1
j_gene: TRBJ2-7
d_gene: -
CDR3aa: CASSLGGDEQYF
CDR3nt: TGCGCCAGCAGCTTAGGGGGGGACGAGCAGTACTTC

abundance: -
v_gene: TRBV6-5
j_gene: TRBJ2-1
d_gene: TRBD2
CDR3aa: CASSLGTSGLDEQFF
CDR3nt: TGTGCCAGCAGTTTGGGGACTAGCGGCCTAGATGAGCAGTTCTTC

abundance: -
v_gene: TRBV6-1
j_gene: TRBJ1-5
d_gene: TRBD1
CDR3aa: CASREQGYSNQPQHF
CDR3nt: TGTGCCAGCAGAGAACAGGGGTATAGCAATCAGCCCCAGCATTTT

abundance: -
v_gene: TRBV28
j_gene: TRBJ2-1
d_gene: -
CDR3aa: CASSSSASGSYGGFF
CDR3nt: -

abundance: few
v_gene: TRBV11-2
j_gene: TRBJ1-2
d_gene: TRBD1
CDR3aa: CASSLDPTGARDGYTF
CDR3nt: TGTGCCAGCAGCTTAGACCCGACAGGGGCGCGCGATGGCTACACCTTC

abundance: once
v_gene: TRBV15
j_gene: TRBJ1-5
d_gene: -
CDR3aa: CATSHRGVNNQPQHF
CDR3nt: TGTGCCACCAGCCACCGGGGGGTAAACAATCAGCCCCAGCATTTT

abundance: -
v_gene: TRBV12-2
j_gene: TRBJ2-3
d_gene: -
CDR3aa: CASRLAFSGLAGVMESTDTQYF
CDR3nt: TGTGCAAGTCGCTTAGCGTTCTCGGGACTAGCGGGAGTAATGGAGAGCACAGATACGCAGTATTTT

abundance: -
v_gene: TRBV6-5
j_gene: TRBJ2-5
d_gene: -
CDR3aa: CASSYSSSYETQYF
CDR3nt: TGTGCCAGCAGTTACTCATCCAGTTACGAGACCCAGTACTTC

abundance: -
v_gene: TRBV5-4
j_gene: TRBJ2-5
d_gene: TRBD1
CDR3aa: CASSSPTGSETQYF
CDR3nt: TGTGCCAGCAGCTCCCCGACAGGGAGCGAGACCCAGTACTTC

abundance: -
v_gene: TRBV4-1
j_gene: TRBJ1-1
d_gene: -
CDR3aa: CASSPTGNTEAFF
CDR3nt: TGCGCCAGCAGCCCGACAGGTAACACTGAAGCTTTCTTT

abundance: -
v_gene: TRBV5-4
j_gene: TRBJ2-4
d_gene: TRBD1
CDR3aa: CASSLKGALNIQYF
CDR3nt: TGTGCCAGCAGCCTTAAGGGGGCCCTAAACATTCAGTACTTC

abundance: -
v_gene: TRBV28
j_gene: TRBJ2-7
d_gene: TRBD2
CDR3aa: CASSYLGVTSVTYEQYF
CDR3nt: TGTGCCAGCAGTTATCTGGGGGTTACTAGCGTAACCTACGAGCAGTACTTC

abundance: -
v_gene: TRBV5-1
j_gene: TRBJ2-3
d_gene: -
CDR3aa: CASTSQGYTDTQYF
CDR3nt: TGCGCCAGCACCTCACAGGGATACACAGATACGCAGTATTTT

abundance: -
v_gene: TRBV7-8
j_gene: TRBJ1-3
d_gene: -
CDR3aa: CASSLQWGGGNTIYF
CDR3nt: TGTGCCAGCAGCTTACAGTGGGGCGGTGGAAACACCATATATTTT

abundance: -
v_gene: TRBV7-2
j_gene: TRBJ2-4
d_gene: TRBD1
CDR3aa: CASSSGQGALLSAKNIQYF
CDR3nt: TGTGCCAGCAGCTCGGGACAGGGGGCGTTGTTATCAGCCAAAAACATTCAGTACTTC

abundance: -
v_gene: TRBV6-1
j_gene: TRBJ1-5
d_gene: TRBD1
CDR3aa: CASSRTGGIDQPQHF
CDR3nt: TGTGCCAGCAGTCGGACAGGGGGCATCGATCAGCCCCAGCATTTT

abundance: once
v_gene: TRBV11-2
j_gene: TRBJ2-5
d_gene: TRBD1
CDR3aa: CASSFWAPGQSETQYF
CDR3nt: TGTGCCAGCAGCTTTTGGGCCCCGGGACAGTCGGAGACCCAGTACTTC

abundance: -
v_gene: TRBV21-1
j_gene: TRBJ2-5
d_gene: -
CDR3aa: CASSIRPGQTHQETQYF
CDR3nt: TGTGCCAGCAGCATACGACCGGGACAGACGCACCAAGAGACCCAGTACTTC

abundance: once
v_gene: TRBV5-5
j_gene: TRBJ2-5
d_gene: TRBD1
CDR3aa: CASSPGTGGGETQYF
CDR3nt: TGTGCCAGCAGCCCCGGGACAGGGGGGGGCGAGACCCAGTACTTC

abundance: -
v_gene: TRBV27
j_gene: TRBJ2-7
d_gene: TRBD2
CDR3aa: CASSFGLAAPREQYF
CDR3nt: TGTGCCAGCAGTTTTGGGCTAGCGGCCCCACGCGAGCAGTACTTC

abundance: few
v_gene: TRBV5-6
j_gene: TRBJ2-1
d_gene: TRBD2
CDR3aa: CASSTGTSYNEQFF
CDR3nt: TGTGCCAGCAGTACCGGGACTAGCTACAATGAGCAGTTCTTC

abundance: -
v_gene: TRBV11-2
j_gene: TRBJ2-6
d_gene: -
CDR3aa: CASSSTRAGANVLTF
CDR3nt: TGTGCCAGCAGTTCCACACGGGCTGGGGCCAACGTCCTGACTTTC

abundance: -
v_gene: TRBV28
j_gene: TRBJ1-1
d_gene: TRBD1
CDR3aa: CASSLGLTGTGDGVGTEAFF
CDR3nt: TGTGCCAGCAGTTTAGGTCTAACCGGGACAGGGGATGGCGTGGGCACTGAAGCTTTCTTT

abundance: -
v_gene: TRBV6-1
j_gene: TRBJ2-5
d_gene: TRBD2
CDR3aa: CASKGLAEETQYF
CDR3nt: TGTGCCAGCAAGGGACTAGCAGAAGAGACCCAGTACTTC

abundance: once
v_gene: TRBV7-9
j_gene: TRBJ1-4
d_gene: -
CDR3aa: CASSTGTHEKLFF
CDR3nt: TGTGCCAGCAGCACCGGGACACACGAAAAACTGTTTTTT

abundance: -
v_gene: TRBV11-1
j_gene: TRBJ2-7
d_gene: -
CDR3aa: CASSLAPAYEQYF
CDR3nt: TGTGCCAGCAGCTTAGCACCAGCCTACGAGCAGTACTTC

abundance: -
v_gene: TRBV27
j_gene: TRBJ2-2
d_gene: TRBD1
CDR3aa: CASAPGTANTGELFF
CDR3nt: TGTGCCAGCGCCCCCGGGACAGCTAACACCGGGGAGCTGTTTTTT